The 3 T cell receptor beta chains listed next were all sequenced from one sample in a study of blood T cell repertoires in COVID-19. The repertoire was sequenced with immunoSEQ multiplex PCR; TCRdb's copy has only in-frame clones and lacks some. The sample carries roughly 320,000 clones, 75% to 85% recorded once. Sequenced material: peripheral blood. These receptors came from a human donor in a cohort sampled during active COVID-19.

The chain links TRBV10-1 to TRBJ2-3, with D possibly matching TRBD1 (7 bases). V was cut by 6 bases and J by 1 base, with 17 bases left in between. The CDR3 is 16 residues long. Per the germline V gene, CDR1 is WNHNN and CDR2 is SYGVQD (reference sequence). CDR3 in amino acids: CASRQGGPSGTDTQYF. In nucleotides, the CDR3 is TGCGCCAGCAGGCAGGGGGGCCCCAGTGGCACAGATACGCAGTATTTT.

The chain uses TRBV7-9 and TRBJ1-1; possibly TRBD1 for D (6 bases). The V gene's germline CDR1 is SEHNR and CDR2 FQNEAQ (reference sequence). This CDR3 has 14 amino acids. V lost 5 bases to trimming and J lost 4 bases, with 14 bases between them. Here the CDR3 DNA reads TGTGCCAGCAGCCTCCACGGACAGATCACTGAAGCTTTCTTT. Protein product: CASSLHGQITEAFF.

The V and J genes are TRBV4-2 and TRBJ2-7; 10 positions agree with TRBD1. CDR1 is LGHNA and CDR2 is YNFKEQ in the germline V gene. V was pared by 8 bases and J by 7 bases, with 11 bases of the junction left unmatched. The CDR3 covers 14 residues. The chain's CDR3 is CASAPGQGSGEQYF. The CDR3, as DNA: TGTGCCAGCGCCCCGGGACAGGGGTCAGGGGAGCAGTACTTC.